A single sample gave rise to the 21 T cell receptor beta chains below, sequenced in a study of blood T cell repertoires in COVID-19. The protocol was immunoSEQ multiplex PCR, while the TCRdb copy is restricted to in-frame clones and leaves out a portion. The sample includes roughly 150,000 clones, roughly 91% seen only once; the top ten take about 2.9%. Sequencing used peripheral blood. Receptors were obtained from a man aged 60 to 69 with active or convalescent COVID-19.

This rearrangement joins TRBV30 to TRBJ1-2; 9 nucleotides agree with TRBD1. Germline-derived CDR1 and CDR2 are GTSNPN and SVGIG (reference sequence). This CDR3 has 14 residues. V shed 2 bases and J 4 bases; nucleotides not matched to a gene: 5. CDR3 coding DNA: TGTGCCTGGAGTACAGGGGGCGCGGGCTATGGCTACACCTTC. Translation gives CAWSTGGAGYGYTF.

V is TRBV29-1 and J is TRBJ1-3, with D perhaps matching TRBD1 (6 bases). The germline gives CDR1 SQVTM, CDR2 ANQGSEA. The CDR3 consists of 13 residues. Trimming took 4 bases from V and 1 from J, leaving 8 bases between them. The CDR3 protein is CSVAQGSGNTIYF. The CDR3 DNA reads as TGCAGCGTTGCCCAGGGGTCTGGAAACACCATATATTTT. Full variable domain (remainder filled in from reference TRBV29-1 and TRBJ1-3): SAVISQKPSRDICQRGTSLTIQCQVDSQVTMMFWYRQQPGQSLTLIATANQGSEATYESGFVIDKFPISRPNLTFSTLTVSNMSPEDSSIYLCSVAQGSGNTIYFGEGSWLTVV.

The chain is built from TRBV3-1 (or the pseudogene TRBV3-2) and TRBJ2-2; weak D call: TRBD1 (5 bases). CDR3 size: 16 residues. Germline V gives CDR1 LGHDT, CDR2 YNNKEL (reference sequence). Between the trimmed V and J ends, which lost 4 bases and 5 bases, there was a span of 17 bases. CDR3 protein: CASSPWTPGGTGELFF. CDR3 bases: TGTGCCAGCAGCCCTTGGACACCCGGCGGAACCGGGGAGCTGTTTTTT.

V usage is TRBV5-5 and J usage is TRBJ1-1, with a possible D match to TRBD1 (6 bases). Germline V CDR1 and CDR2: SGHKS, YYEKEE (reference sequence). V lost 9 bases to trimming and J lost 4 bases, with 19 bases between them. The CDR3 runs to 14 residues. CDR3 DNA sequence: TGTGCCACAGGCCGGGGGGCCCCTGTCACTGAAGCTTTCTTT. It translates to CATGRGAPVTEAFF.

This sequence joins TRBV6-5 and TRBJ2-1; the D is unclear. The CDR3 is 11 residues long. Germline V gene lookup returns CDR1 MNHEY and CDR2 SVGAGI. V lost 6 bases and J 8 bases, leaving 8 bases between the germline ends. Here the CDR3 DNA reads TGTGCCAGCAGATCATACTATGAGCAGTTCTTC. This translates into CASRSYYEQFF.

This chain uses TRBV28 with TRBJ2-1, with D possibly being TRBD1 (6 bases). Germline assignment: CDR1 MDHEN and CDR2 SYDVKM. The CDR3 length is 14 residues. Trimming took off 10 bases at V and 9 bases at J, with 22 bases between the two ends. The CDR3 is CATHTEGVGSEQFF. The CDR3, as DNA: TGTGCCACCCACACTGAGGGGGTGGGGAGTGAGCAGTTCTTC.

V usage is TRBV4-2 and J usage is TRBJ1-5; D may be TRBD1 (6 bases). CDR1 LGHNA and CDR2 YNFKEQ come from the germline V gene. The V end was cut by 0 bases, the J end by 2 bases, with 8 bases between. The length of the CDR3 is 15 residues. The CDR3 coding sequence is TGTGCCAGCAGCCAAGAAGCAGGGGGCAATCAGCCCCAGCATTTT. This encodes CASSQEAGGNQPQHF.

The V call is TRBV2, the J call TRBJ2-5; no clear D. The CDR3 extends over 14 amino acids. Germline lookup yields CDR1 SNHLY and CDR2 FYNNEI. V was shortened by 7 bases and J by 2 bases, with 14 bases between the two germline ends. DNA of the CDR3: TGTGCCAGCACCGTCGCGAGAATTCAAGAGACCCAGTACTTC. Amino acids: CASTVARIQETQYF.

The chain employs TRBV6-4 and TRBJ1-1; 8 nucleotides line up with TRBD1. Germline V lookup: CDR1 MRHNA, CDR2 SNTAGT. The junction had 5 bases not matched to a gene; V was cut back by 0 bases and J by 2 bases. The CDR3 totals 16 residues. Written as DNA, the CDR3 is TGTGCCAGCAGTGACTCGAGGACAGGGAGTAACACTGAAGCTTTCTTT. Encoded protein: CASSDSRTGSNTEAFF.

The chain carries TRBV3-1 (or the pseudogene TRBV3-2) and TRBJ1-2, with 8 bases identical to TRBD1. The germline CDR1 and CDR2 sequences are LGHDT and YNNKEL (reference sequence). The CDR3 totals 14 residues. The trim removed 1 base at V and 8 bases at J, leaving 6 bases unmatched. CDR3 sequence: CASSQADRGWGYTF. The DNA of the CDR3 is TGTGCCAGCAGCCAAGCCGACAGGGGTTGGGGCTACACCTTC.

V usage is TRBV7-9 and J usage is TRBJ2-3, with a possible D match to TRBD2 (5 bases). CDR1 and CDR2 (germline): SEHNR, FQNEAQ (reference sequence). V was clipped by 6 bases and J by 6 bases, with 7 bases between them. The CDR3 is 11 amino acids. The CDR3 spells CASRTGDTQYF. The CDR3 nucleotides read TGTGCCAGCAGGACGGGGGATACGCAGTATTTT.

The chain joins TRBV7-9 to TRBJ1-1; D unclear. V was cut by 0 bases and J by 2 bases, with 13 bases left in between. The germline V gene encodes CDR1 SEHNR and CDR2 FQNEAQ (reference sequence). CDR3 length: 16 amino acids. This CDR3 reads CASSLAISGSNTEAFF. CDR3 sequence (DNA): TGTGCCAGCAGCTTAGCGATCTCCGGTTCCAACACTGAAGCTTTCTTT. Variable domain in full (rest from reference TRBV7-9 and TRBJ1-1): DTGVSQNPRHKITKRGQNVTFRCDPISEHNRLYWYRQTLGQGPEFLTYFQNEAQLEKSRLLSDRFSAERPKGSFSTLEIQRTEQGDSAMYLCASSLAISGSNTEAFFGQGTRLTVV.

About this clone itself: Additional DNA sequences in this sample encode the identical CDR3. V is TRBV29-1 and J is TRBJ2-7; 7 bases fit TRBD1. Unmatched junction bases numbered 5, after V lost 6 bases and J lost 3 bases. The CDR3 totals 12 residues. Germline V gene lookup returns CDR1 SQVTM and CDR2 ANQGSEA. DNA for the CDR3: TGCAGCGTCGGCCGGGACAGCTACGAGCAGTACTTC. Its protein is CSVGRDSYEQYF.

J is TRBJ2-3 and V is TRBV7-6; 13 bases line up with TRBD2. The CDR3 extends over 17 amino acids. J was trimmed by 3 bases and V by 4 bases; bases with no gene match: 7. From germline, CDR1 is SGHVS and CDR2 FNYEAQ. Here the CDR3 DNA reads TGTGCCAGCAGCTCCTATGGACTAGCGGGGGCGACAGATACGCAGTATTTT. Protein product: CASSSYGLAGATDTQYF.

The V gene is TRBV1, the J gene TRBJ1-2. TRBV1 is classified as a pseudogene. CDR3 length equals 15 residues. This chain's CDR3 is CTSSQEEGGNYGYTF. CDR3 in DNA: TGCACCAGCAGCCAAGAAGAGGGAGGGAACTATGGCTACACCTTC.

This chain joins TRBV28 and TRBJ1-5; 7 bases are shared with TRBD1. The V and J ends lost 9 bases and 2 bases, in that order; junction bases with no gene match: 4. The CDR3 spans 13 residues. Germline V CDR1 and CDR2: MDHEN, SYDVKM. CDR3: CASNRGGNQPQHF. As DNA, the CDR3 is TGTGCCAGTAACAGGGGCGGCAATCAGCCCCAGCATTTT.

A note on this clone: Additional DNA sequences in this sample encode the identical CDR3. The rearrangement joins TRBV5-1 to TRBJ1-5; 7 bases map to TRBD1. The V gene end was trimmed by 0 bases and the J gene end by 6 bases; junction bases not matched to a gene: 3. Germline V gives CDR1 SGHRS, CDR2 YFSETQ. The CDR3 runs to 14 residues. The CDR3, as DNA: TGCGCCAGCAGCTTGGGACAGGGTGGTCAGCCCCAGCATTTT. Translation: CASSLGQGGQPQHF.

The chain joins TRBV5-5 to TRBJ2-3; 16 nucleotides align to TRBD2. V trimming: 3 bases; J trimming: 3 bases; junction bases outside the gene matches: 7. Germline V gives CDR1 SGHKS, CDR2 YYEKEE (reference sequence). CDR3 length: 18 residues. The CDR3: CASSSYPGLAGGTDTQYF. In nucleotides, the CDR3 is TGTGCCAGCAGCTCCTACCCGGGACTAGCGGGAGGGACAGATACGCAGTATTTT.

For the CDR3, the DNA is TGTGCCAGTAGTCGGACTAGCGGGAGGGCCGAGAGCACAGATACGCAGTATTTT. This gives the protein CASSRTSGRAESTDTQYF. The rearrangement joins TRBV19 to TRBJ2-3; the match to TRBD2 covers 15 bases. This CDR3 comprises 18 residues. The V and J ends lost 5 bases and 0 bases, in that order; junction bases with no gene match: 6. The V gene's germline CDR1 is LNHDA and CDR2 SQIVND (reference sequence).

In this sample, this clone turned up once. The J gene is TRBJ2-4, the V gene TRBV28; D perhaps matches TRBD2 (5 bases). This CDR3 has 14 amino acids. From germline, CDR1 is MDHEN and CDR2 SYDVKM. V gave up 5 bases and J gave up 4 bases, with 12 bases separating them. The CDR3 nucleotides read TGTGCCAGCAGTCAACAAAGAGGGAAAAACATTCAGTACTTC. Protein sequence: CASSQQRGKNIQYF. Supplemented by reference TRBV28 and TRBJ2-4, the full variable domain reads DVKVTQSSRYLVKRTGEKVFLECVQDMDHENMFWYRQDPGLGLRLIYFSYDVKMKEKGDIPEGYSVSREKKERFSLILESASTNQTSMYLCASSQQRGKNIQYFGAGTRLSVL.

The V and J genes are TRBV5-1 and TRBJ2-2, with 9 bases aligning to TRBD1. The germline V gene encodes CDR1 SGHRS and CDR2 YFSETQ. This CDR3 contains 15 residues. Losses at the gene ends were 5 bases for V and 1 base for J; bases not matched to a gene: 3. The CDR3 bases are TGCGCCAGCAGGCCGGGACAGGGGAACACCGGGGAGCTGTTTTTT. Translated: CASRPGQGNTGELFF.